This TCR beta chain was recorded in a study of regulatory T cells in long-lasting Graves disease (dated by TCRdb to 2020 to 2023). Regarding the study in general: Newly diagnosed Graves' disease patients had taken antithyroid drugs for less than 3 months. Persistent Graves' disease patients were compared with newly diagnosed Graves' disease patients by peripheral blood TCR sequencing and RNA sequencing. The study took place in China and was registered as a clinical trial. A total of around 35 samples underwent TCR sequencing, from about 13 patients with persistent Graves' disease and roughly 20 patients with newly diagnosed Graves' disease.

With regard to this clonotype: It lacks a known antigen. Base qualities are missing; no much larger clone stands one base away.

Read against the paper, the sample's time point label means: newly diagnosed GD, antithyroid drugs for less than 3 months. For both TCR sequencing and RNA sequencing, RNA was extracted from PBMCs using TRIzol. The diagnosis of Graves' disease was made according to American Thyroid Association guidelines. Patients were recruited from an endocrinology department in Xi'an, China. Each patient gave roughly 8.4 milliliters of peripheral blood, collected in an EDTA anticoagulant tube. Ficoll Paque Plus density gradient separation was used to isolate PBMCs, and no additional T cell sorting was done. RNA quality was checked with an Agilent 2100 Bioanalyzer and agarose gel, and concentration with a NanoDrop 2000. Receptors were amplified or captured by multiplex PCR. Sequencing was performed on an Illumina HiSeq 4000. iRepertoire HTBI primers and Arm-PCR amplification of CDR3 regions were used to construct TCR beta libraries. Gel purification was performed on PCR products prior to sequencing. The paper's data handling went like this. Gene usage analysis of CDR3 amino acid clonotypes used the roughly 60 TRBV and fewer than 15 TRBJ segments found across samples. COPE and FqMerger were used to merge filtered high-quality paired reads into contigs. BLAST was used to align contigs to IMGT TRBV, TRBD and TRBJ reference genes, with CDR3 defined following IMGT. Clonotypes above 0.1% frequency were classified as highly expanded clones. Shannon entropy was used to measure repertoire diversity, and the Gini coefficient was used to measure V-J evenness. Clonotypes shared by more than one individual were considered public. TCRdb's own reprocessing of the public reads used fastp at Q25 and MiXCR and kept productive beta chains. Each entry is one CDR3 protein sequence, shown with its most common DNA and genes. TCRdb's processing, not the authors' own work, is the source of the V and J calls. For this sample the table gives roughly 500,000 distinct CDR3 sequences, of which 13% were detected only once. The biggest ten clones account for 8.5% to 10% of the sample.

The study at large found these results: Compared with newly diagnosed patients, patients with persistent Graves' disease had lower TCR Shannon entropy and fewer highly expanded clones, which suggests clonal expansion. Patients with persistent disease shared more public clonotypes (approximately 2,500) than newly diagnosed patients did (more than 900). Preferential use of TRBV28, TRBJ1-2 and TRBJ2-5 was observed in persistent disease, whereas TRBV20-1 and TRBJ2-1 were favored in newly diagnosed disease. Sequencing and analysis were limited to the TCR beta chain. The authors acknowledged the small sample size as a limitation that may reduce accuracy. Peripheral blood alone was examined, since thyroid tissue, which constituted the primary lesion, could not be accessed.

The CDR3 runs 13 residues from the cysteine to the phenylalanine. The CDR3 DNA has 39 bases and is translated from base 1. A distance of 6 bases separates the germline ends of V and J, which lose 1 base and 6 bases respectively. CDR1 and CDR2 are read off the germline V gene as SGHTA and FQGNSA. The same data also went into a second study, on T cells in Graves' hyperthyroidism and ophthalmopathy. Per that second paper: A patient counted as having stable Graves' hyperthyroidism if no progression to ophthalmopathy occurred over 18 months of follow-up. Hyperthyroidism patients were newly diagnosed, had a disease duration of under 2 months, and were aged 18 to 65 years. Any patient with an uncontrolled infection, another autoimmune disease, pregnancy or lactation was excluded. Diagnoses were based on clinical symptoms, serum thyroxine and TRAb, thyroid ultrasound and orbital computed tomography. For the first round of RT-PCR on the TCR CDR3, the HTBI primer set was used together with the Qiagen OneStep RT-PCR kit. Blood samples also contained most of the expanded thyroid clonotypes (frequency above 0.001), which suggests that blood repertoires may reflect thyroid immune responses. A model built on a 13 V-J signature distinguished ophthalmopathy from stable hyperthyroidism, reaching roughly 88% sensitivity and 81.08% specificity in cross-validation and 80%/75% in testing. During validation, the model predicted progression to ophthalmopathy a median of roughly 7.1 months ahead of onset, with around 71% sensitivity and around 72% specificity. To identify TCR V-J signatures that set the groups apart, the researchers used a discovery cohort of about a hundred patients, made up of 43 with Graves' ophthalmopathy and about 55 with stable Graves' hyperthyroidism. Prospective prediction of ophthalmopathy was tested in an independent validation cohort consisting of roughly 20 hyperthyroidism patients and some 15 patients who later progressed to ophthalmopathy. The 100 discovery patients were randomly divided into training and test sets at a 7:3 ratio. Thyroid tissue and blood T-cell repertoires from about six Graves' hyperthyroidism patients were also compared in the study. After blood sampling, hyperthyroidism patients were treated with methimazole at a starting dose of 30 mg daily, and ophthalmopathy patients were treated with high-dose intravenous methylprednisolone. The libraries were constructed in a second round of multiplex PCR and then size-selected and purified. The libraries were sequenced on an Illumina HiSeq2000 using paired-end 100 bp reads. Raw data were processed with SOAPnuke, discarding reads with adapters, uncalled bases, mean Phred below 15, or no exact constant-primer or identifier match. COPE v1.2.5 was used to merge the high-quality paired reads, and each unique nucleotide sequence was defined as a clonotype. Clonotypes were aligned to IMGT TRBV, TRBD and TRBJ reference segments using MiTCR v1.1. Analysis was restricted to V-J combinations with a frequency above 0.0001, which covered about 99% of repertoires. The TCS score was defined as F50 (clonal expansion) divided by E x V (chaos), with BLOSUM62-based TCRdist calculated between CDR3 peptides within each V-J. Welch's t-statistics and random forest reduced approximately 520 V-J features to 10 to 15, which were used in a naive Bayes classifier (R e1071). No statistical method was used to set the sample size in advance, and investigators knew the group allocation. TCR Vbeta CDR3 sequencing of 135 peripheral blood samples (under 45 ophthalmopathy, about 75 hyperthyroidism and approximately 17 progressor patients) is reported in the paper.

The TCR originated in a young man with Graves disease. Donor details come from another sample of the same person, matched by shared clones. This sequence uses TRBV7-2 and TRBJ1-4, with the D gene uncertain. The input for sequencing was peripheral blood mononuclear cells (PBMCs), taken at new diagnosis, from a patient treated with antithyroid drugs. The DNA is TGTGCCAGCAGCTTAGGGAATGATGAAAAACTGTTTTTT. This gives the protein CASSLGNDEKLFF.